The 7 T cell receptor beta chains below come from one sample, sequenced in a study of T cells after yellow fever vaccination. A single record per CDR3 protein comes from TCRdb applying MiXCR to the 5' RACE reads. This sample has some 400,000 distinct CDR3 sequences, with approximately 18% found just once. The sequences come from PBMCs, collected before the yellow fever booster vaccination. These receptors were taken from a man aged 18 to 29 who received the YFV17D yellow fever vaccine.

CDR3 nucleotide sequence: TGTGCCAGCAGTTATGACATCCAAGAGACCCAGTACTTC. Protein: CASSYDIQETQYF. The rearrangement joins TRBV6-2 or TRBV6-3 to TRBJ2-5; D remains ambiguous. The CDR3 runs 13 residues. V was cut by 3 bases and J by 1 base, with 6 bases left in between. Germline V gene sequence: CDR1 MNHEY, CDR2 SVGEGT.

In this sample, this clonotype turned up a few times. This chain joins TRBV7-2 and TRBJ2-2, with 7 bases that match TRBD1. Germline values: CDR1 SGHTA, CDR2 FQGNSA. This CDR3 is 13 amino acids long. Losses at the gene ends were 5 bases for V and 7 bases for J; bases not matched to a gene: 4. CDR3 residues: CASSGDRDGELFF. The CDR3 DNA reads TGTGCCAGCAGCGGCGACAGGGACGGGGAGCTGTTTTTT.

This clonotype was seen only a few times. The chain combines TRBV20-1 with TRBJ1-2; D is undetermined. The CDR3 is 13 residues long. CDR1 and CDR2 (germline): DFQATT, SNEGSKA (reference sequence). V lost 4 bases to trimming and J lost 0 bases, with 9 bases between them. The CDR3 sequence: CSATQMTNYGYTF. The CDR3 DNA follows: TGCAGTGCTACACAGATGACTAACTATGGCTACACCTTC.

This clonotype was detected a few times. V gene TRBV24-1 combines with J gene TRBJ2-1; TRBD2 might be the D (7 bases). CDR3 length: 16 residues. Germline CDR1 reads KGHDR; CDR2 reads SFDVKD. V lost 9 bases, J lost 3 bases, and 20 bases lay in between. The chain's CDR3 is CATAPGGGANYNEQFF. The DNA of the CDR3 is TGTGCCACCGCTCCCGGTGGGGGGGCGAACTACAATGAGCAGTTCTTC.

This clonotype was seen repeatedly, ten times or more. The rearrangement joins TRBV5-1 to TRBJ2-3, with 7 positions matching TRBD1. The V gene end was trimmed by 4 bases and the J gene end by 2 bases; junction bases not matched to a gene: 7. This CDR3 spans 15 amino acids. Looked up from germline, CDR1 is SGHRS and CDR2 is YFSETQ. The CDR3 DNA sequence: TGCGCCAGCAGCCTAAGGACAGGAGTCACAGATACGCAGTATTTT. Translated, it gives CASSLRTGVTDTQYF.

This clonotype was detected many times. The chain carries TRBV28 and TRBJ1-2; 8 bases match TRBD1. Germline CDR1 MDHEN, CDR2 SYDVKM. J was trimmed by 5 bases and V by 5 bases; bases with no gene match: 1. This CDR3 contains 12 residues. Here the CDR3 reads CASSRQGYGYTF. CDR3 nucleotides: TGTGCCAGCAGTCGACAGGGGTATGGCTACACCTTC.

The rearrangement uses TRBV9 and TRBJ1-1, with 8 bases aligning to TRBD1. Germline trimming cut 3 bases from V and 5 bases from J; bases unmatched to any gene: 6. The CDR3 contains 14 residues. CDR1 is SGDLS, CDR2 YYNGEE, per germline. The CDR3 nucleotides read TGTGCCAGCAGCGGAACAGGGGGAAGGACTGAAGCTTTCTTT. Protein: CASSGTGGRTEAFF.